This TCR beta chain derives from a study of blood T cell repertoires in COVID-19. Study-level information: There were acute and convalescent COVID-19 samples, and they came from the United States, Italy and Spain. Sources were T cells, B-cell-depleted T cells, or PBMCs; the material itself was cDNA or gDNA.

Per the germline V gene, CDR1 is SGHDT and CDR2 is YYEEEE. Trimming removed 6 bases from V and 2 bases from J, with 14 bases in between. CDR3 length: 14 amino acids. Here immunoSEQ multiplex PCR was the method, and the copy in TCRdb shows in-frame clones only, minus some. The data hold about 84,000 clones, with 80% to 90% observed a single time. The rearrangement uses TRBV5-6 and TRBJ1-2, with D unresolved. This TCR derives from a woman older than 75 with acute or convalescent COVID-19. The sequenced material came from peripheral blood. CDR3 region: CASTSPGRNYGYTF. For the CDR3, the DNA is TGTGCCAGCACCTCTCCAGGCAGGAACTATGGCTACACCTTC.